The 3 T cell receptor beta chains reported below all come from one sample, sequenced in a study of tumor-infiltrating lymphocytes in localized non-small cell lung cancer. This table comes from immunoSEQ multiplex PCR, and its TCRdb copy is limited to in-frame clones, with some not included. The repertoire holds roughly 8,400 clones, approximately 80% seen once, with roughly 4.6% in the top ten. Sequencing was done on a sample of lung tumor tissue. Receptors originate from a human donor with non-small cell lung cancer.

The chain is built from TRBV16 and TRBJ2-7; either TRBD1 or TRBD2 may fit D (5 bases each). This CDR3 is 15 amino acids long. Germline V CDR1 and CDR2: KGHSY, FQNENV. Trimming cost V 2 bases and J 1 base, with 12 bases left between them. The DNA for the CDR3 is TGTGCCAGCAGCCAAGGGGACCACGCGTCCTACGAGCAGTACTTC. It encodes CASSQGDHASYEQYF.

The sample holds a few counts of this clone. The CDR3 protein is CASQGTDNYGYTF. CDR3 coding DNA: TGTGCCAGCCAGGGGACAGACAACTATGGCTACACCTTC. This chain links TRBV28 with TRBJ1-2, with TRBD1 identical over 7 bases. Germline trimming cut 8 bases from V and 2 bases from J; bases unmatched to any gene: 5. Germline CDR1 is MDHEN and CDR2 is SYDVKM. There are 13 residues in the CDR3.

This clone was counted a few times. The CDR3 nucleotides are TGTGCCAGCAGCTTAACCTACGCAGATACGCAGTATTTT. This gives the protein CASSLTYADTQYF. The chain uses TRBV11-1 and TRBJ2-3; D is unclear. This CDR3 has 13 amino acids. V lost 2 bases, J lost 4 bases, and 7 bases lay in between. The germline V gene has CDR1 SGHAT and CDR2 FQDESV (reference sequence).